A single sample is the source of the 23 T cell receptor beta chains below, sequenced in a study of radiation and T cells in renal cell carcinoma. As for time point: blood 2 weeks post-SBRT. Noted treatment: 15 Gy SBRT to primary tumor, nephrectomy 4 weeks later. The method was immunoSEQ multiplex PCR; TCRdb's version includes in-frame clones alone and lacks a portion of them. The data show 120,000 or so clones, roughly four fifths seen once. The sample here was blood, taken from a patient whose treatment included radiotherapy and nephrectomy. These receptors originate from a man between 50 and 59 years old with renal cell carcinoma.

V and J are TRBV23-1 and TRBJ1-3; D is uncertain. TRBV23-1 is recorded as an ORF, its role being uncertain. The V end lost 11 bases, the J end lost 4 bases, and 18 bases lay between the germline ends. This CDR3 is built from 14 residues. The CDR3 here is CALTSRNRGNTIYF. The CDR3 nucleotides read TGCGCCCTCACCAGTAGGAATCGGGGAAACACCATATATTTT.

This clone was seen only once. The chain carries TRBV6-6 and TRBJ2-2; D gene uncertain. The V gene's germline CDR1 is MNHNY and CDR2 SVGAGI (reference sequence). This CDR3 contains 15 residues. V was trimmed by 0 bases and J by 7 bases, leaving 12 bases between them. Here the CDR3 reads CASSYSSGRSGELFF. The CDR3 DNA sequence: TGTGCCAGCAGTTACTCGAGTGGACGTAGCGGGGAGCTGTTTTTT.

This clone has a handful of counts. This sequence joins TRBV5-1 and TRBJ2-7, with D perhaps given as TRBD1 or TRBD2 (5 bases each). This CDR3 region has 16 residues. The V end was cut by 0 bases, the J end by 0 bases, with 13 bases between. Germline loops: CDR1 SGHRS, CDR2 YFSETQ. The CDR3 reads CASSLEGAGTSYEQYF. The CDR3 DNA reads as TGCGCCAGCAGCTTGGAGGGTGCCGGGACCTCCTACGAGCAGTACTTC.

The J gene is TRBJ2-5, the V gene TRBV5-4; tentative D call: TRBD1 (5 bases). CDR3 length: 15 amino acids. The V gene's germline CDR1 is SGHNT and CDR2 YYREEE (reference sequence). Trimming stripped 4 bases from V and 5 bases from J, with 18 bases between. The CDR3 DNA reads TGTGCCAGCAGCCCAAGGCAGGGCCCAGAGGAGACCCAGTACTTC. This codes for CASSPRQGPEETQYF.

This rearrangement joins TRBV6-6 to TRBJ2-7; D is unclear. The germline gives CDR1 MNHNY, CDR2 SVGAGI (reference sequence). The V gene lost 7 bases and the J gene lost 5 bases, with 18 bases spanning the gap. This CDR3 contains 14 residues. The CDR3 is CASMGNQLVNEQYF. Here the CDR3 DNA reads TGTGCCAGCATGGGGAATCAGTTGGTGAACGAGCAGTACTTC.

The rearrangement links TRBV7-2 to TRBJ1-5; D uncertain. V was clipped by 6 bases and J by 7 bases, with 13 bases between them. From germline, CDR1 is SGHTA and CDR2 FQGNSA. The CDR3 covers 13 residues. The CDR3 region is CASREGVGQPQHF. The CDR3 nucleotides are TGTGCCAGCAGGGAGGGCGTCGGCCAGCCCCAGCATTTT.

As to this clone: An end of the junction differs from the germline gene, which may be a read error. The rearrangement joins TRBV3-1 (or the pseudogene TRBV3-2) to TRBJ1-6; D gene unclear. CDR1 is LGHDT and CDR2 is YNNKEL in the germline V gene (reference sequence). The CDR3 extends over 8 amino acids. This CDR3 is CASSQGRF. DNA for the CDR3: TGTGCCAGCAGCCAAGGCCGATTT.

The chain joins TRBV29-1 to TRBJ1-2; D not resolved. V dropped 7 bases and J dropped 4 bases, with 25 bases sitting between them. In germline, CDR1 is SQVTM, CDR2 ANQGSEA. The CDR3 runs to 16 residues. CDR3 in DNA: TGCAGCGCGTACGGTTATGAGGAGGGTTCTTCCTATGGCTACACCTTC. This codes for CSAYGYEEGSSYGYTF.

The count of this clone is one. The genes are TRBV5-5 and TRBJ2-4, with 7 bases matching TRBD1. The CDR3 totals 13 residues. V shed 4 bases, J shed 5 bases, and the junction held 3 bases outside the gene matches. Per germline, CDR1 SGHKS and CDR2 YYEKEE (reference sequence). CDR3 bases: TGTGCCAGCAGCATCCAGGGGGAAAACATTCAGTACTTC. Translated, it gives CASSIQGENIQYF.

The gene calls are TRBV6-5 and TRBJ2-5; the D gene is possibly TRBD2 (6 bases). This CDR3 spans 13 amino acids. The germline gives CDR1 MNHEY, CDR2 SVGAGI. The V gene lost 5 bases and the J gene lost 5 bases, with 12 bases spanning the gap. This CDR3 is CASSLKRGETQYF. The CDR3 region has the DNA TGTGCCAGCAGTCTAAAACGGGGGGAGACCCAGTACTTC.

This rearrangement joins TRBV28 to TRBJ1-2; 7 nucleotides line up with TRBD1. The CDR3 consists of 14 residues. CDR1 is MDHEN and CDR2 is SYDVKM in the germline V gene. J gave up 2 bases and V 6 bases, and 6 bases lay outside the gene matches. The CDR3 DNA is TGTGCCAGCAGACTGACAGGGACAAACTATGGCTACACCTTC. This sequence encodes CASRLTGTNYGYTF.

The DNA for the CDR3 is TGTGCCAGCAGCTCCGGGGGCGGGGCTGGAAACACCATATATTTT. Protein: CASSSGGGAGNTIYF. This chain uses TRBV9 with TRBJ1-3, with D perhaps matching TRBD1 (6 bases). Trimming took off 4 bases at V and 2 bases at J, with 13 bases between the two ends. From germline, CDR1 is SGDLS and CDR2 YYNGEE. There are 15 residues in the CDR3.

The chain joins TRBV6-6 to TRBJ1-1; D is undetermined. The V end was cut by 6 bases, the J end by 0 bases, with 14 bases between. The CDR3 consists of 15 residues. From germline, CDR1 is MNHNY and CDR2 SVGAGI (reference sequence). CDR3 bases: TGTGCCAGCAGCTCGACGGGGAGTATGAACACTGAAGCTTTCTTT. It codes for CASSSTGSMNTEAFF.

This chain links TRBV7-3 with TRBJ2-3; no firm D call. V shed 2 bases and J shed 9 bases, with 15 bases lying between them. Germline V gene lookup returns CDR1 SGHTA and CDR2 FQGTGA. The length of the CDR3 is 14 residues. The CDR3, as DNA: TGTGCCAGCAGCTTATCTACTGCAGGCAGCACGCAGTATTTT. This gives the protein CASSLSTAGSTQYF.

The CDR3 is CASSLGGTGAYEQYF. Written as DNA, the CDR3 is TGTGCCAGCAGCTTAGGTGGGACAGGGGCCTACGAGCAGTACTTC. The rearrangement uses TRBV7-8 and TRBJ2-7; 10 bases line up with TRBD1. CDR1 and CDR2 (germline): SGHVS, FQNEAQ. V lost 1 base and J lost 2; bases outside the gene matches: 2. This CDR3 region has 15 residues.

This chain uses TRBV12-5 with TRBJ1-6; 9 bases are a match to TRBD1. The CDR3 is 16 amino acids. Per the germline V gene, CDR1 is LGHNT and CDR2 is FRNRAP. Trimming at V came to 6 bases and at J to 8 bases, leaving 11 bases not matched to a gene. CDR3 DNA: TGTGCTAGTGGCACAGAACCGGGACAGGGTGATTCACCCCTCCACTTT. Its translation: CASGTEPGQGDSPLHF.

The rearrangement uses TRBV14 and TRBJ2-5; D is perhaps TRBD2 (6 bases). V lost 4 bases to trimming and J lost 4 bases, with 13 bases between them. The CDR3 has 14 amino acids. Germline V lookup: CDR1 SGHDN, CDR2 FVKESK. CDR3 residues: CASSLLAPPETQYF. DNA of the CDR3: TGTGCCAGCAGCCTACTAGCTCCTCCAGAGACCCAGTACTTC.

In its sample, this clone was seen a few times. The V gene is TRBV7-9, the J gene TRBJ2-7, with D perhaps TRBD1 (6 bases). CDR3 length: 12 amino acids. CDR1 SEHNR and CDR2 FQNEAQ come from the germline V gene (reference sequence). The V end lost 5 bases, the J end lost 4 bases, and 9 bases lay between the germline ends. The CDR3 region is CASSARGYEQYF. In DNA form, the CDR3 reads TGTGCCAGCAGCGCGAGGGGGTACGAGCAGTACTTC.

This clone showed up just a few times. J is TRBJ2-2 and V is TRBV2; 9 positions agree with TRBD1. CDR1 and CDR2 from the germline V gene are SNHLY and FYNNEI. The length of the CDR3 is 16 residues. V dropped 3 bases and J dropped 5; count of bases not matched to a gene: 7. In nucleotides, the CDR3 is TGTGCCAGCAGTGATAGGGTGACAGGGGGAACCGGGGAGCTGTTTTTT. This gives the protein CASSDRVTGGTGELFF.

The chain uses TRBV10-1 and TRBJ2-1, with TRBD1 matching 7 bases. J lost 3 bases, V lost 5 bases, and 4 bases had no gene match. Germline CDR1 WNHNN, CDR2 SYGVQD (reference sequence). The CDR3 runs to 14 residues. In DNA form, the CDR3 reads TGCGCCAGCAGTAACCGGGACAGCTACAATGAGCAGTTCTTC. Its translation: CASSNRDSYNEQFF.

In this sample, this clone turned up many times. This chain links TRBV4-3 with TRBJ1-5, with D unclear. The V end was cut by 4 bases, the J end by 0 bases, with 16 bases between. This CDR3 has 17 amino acids. Looked up from germline, CDR1 is LGHNA and CDR2 is YSLEER. Written as DNA, the CDR3 is TGCGCCAGCAGCCGTGAGGCGGTGGGCGATAGCAATCAGCCCCAGCATTTT. This gives the protein CASSREAVGDSNQPQHF.

The V and J genes are TRBV28 and TRBJ2-7, with D hard to call. The V gene's germline CDR1 is MDHEN and CDR2 SYDVKM. The V gene lost 7 bases and the J gene lost 2 bases, with 12 bases spanning the gap. CDR3 size: 13 residues. The CDR3, as DNA: TGTGCCAGCACCGATACAAGGACCTACGAGCAGTACTTC. Amino acid sequence: CASTDTRTYEQYF.

The rearrangement uses TRBV19 and TRBJ1-2; D unresolved. CDR3 length: 17 residues. Germline CDR1 and CDR2: LNHDA and SQIVND (reference sequence). V lost 6 bases and J lost 4, with 24 bases in between. The CDR3 region is CASSPPGSPGDFYGYTF. As DNA, the CDR3 is TGTGCCAGTAGCCCACCGGGGTCCCCCGGTGACTTCTATGGCTACACCTTC. Full variable domain (rest looked up from reference TRBV19 and TRBJ1-2): DGGITQSPKYLFRKEGQNVTLSCEQNLNHDAMYWYRQDPGQGLRLIYYSQIVNDFQKGDIAEGYSVSREKKESFPLTVTSAQKNPTAFYLCASSPPGSPGDFYGYTFGSGTRLTVV.